The rows below give T cell receptor beta chains drawn from one sample of a study of fetal regulatory T cell absence and autoimmunity. The assay was immunoSEQ multiplex PCR, and TCRdb's table has in-frame clones only and misses some. Of tens of thousands of clones listed, around 85% are singletons. Sequenced: cord blood. The receptors shown here come from a newborn boy with IPEX syndrome. Both conserved end residues are part of each CDR3. The D gene is left open where the match is weak. The size field is filled for only some rows; it gives once, few, many or a size class.

d_gene | abundance | j_gene | v_gene | CDR3nt | CDR3aa
TRBD1 | few | TRBJ1-2 | TRBV6-1 | TGTGCCAGCAGATTACAGGGGATACCCTATGGCTACACCTTC | CASRLQGIPYGYTF
NA | NA | TRBJ1-5 | TRBV6-5 | TGTGCCAGCAGTTATTCCAGCAATCAGCCCCAGCATTTT | CASSYSSNQPQHF
NA | NA | TRBJ2-1 | TRBV7-8 | TGTGCCAGCAGCTTTAGCCGACCCCCCGCGTACAATGAGCAGTTCTTC | CASSFSRPPAYNEQFF
NA | NA | TRBJ1-4 | TRBV29-1 | TGCAGCGTTCGCGGGGCAGGGAATGAAAAACTGTTTTTT | CSVRGAGNEKLFF
NA | NA | TRBJ2-1 | TRBV10-3 | TGTGCCATCAGTGAGTCGGAGCGGGTGCCCTACAATGAGCAGTTCTTC | CAISESERVPYNEQFF
NA | NA | TRBJ1-4 | TRBV7-2 | TGTGCCAGCAGCTGGGACACAACTAATGAAAAACTGTTTTTT | CASSWDTTNEKLFF
TRBD1 | once | TRBJ1-1 | TRBV4-3 | TGCGCCAGCAGCCACCTGACAGGGATGAACACTGAAGCTTTCTTT | CASSHLTGMNTEAFF
NA | few | TRBJ1-6 | TRBV27 | TGTGCCAGCAGTTCCCGAGACAGACCTAATTCACCCCTCCACTTT | CASSSRDRPNSPLHF
NA | NA | TRBJ2-7 | TRBV7-9 | TGTGCCAGCAGCTTCCCTTCGGACAAGTACGAGCAGTACTTC | CASSFPSDKYEQYF
NA | NA | TRBJ2-7 | TRBV19 | TGTGCCAGTAGTATCCCCCCCGGGAGTAGGGCGAGGGAGCAGTACTTC | CASSIPPGSRAREQYF
NA | NA | TRBJ2-3 | TRBV5-4 | TGTGCCAGCAGCTTGGCGGGGGGCCCCCTCACAGATACGCAGTATTTT | CASSLAGGPLTDTQYF
NA | few | TRBJ2-7 | TRBV6-1 | TGTGCCAGCAGTGGTTCCTACGAGCAGTACTTC | CASSGSYEQYF
NA | NA | TRBJ2-7 | TRBV7-9 | TGTGCCAGCAGCTTGGAGGGGCGGGAGCAGTACTTC | CASSLEGREQYF
NA | NA | TRBJ1-6 | TRBV19 | TGTGCCAGTAGTATTGCCTGGAGTGCTAATTCACCCCTCCACTTT | CASSIAWSANSPLHF
NA | NA | TRBJ2-3 | TRBV18 | TGTGCCAGCTCACCACCGGGGGGCCCACCGGAGTATTTT | CASSPPGGPPEYF
TRBD2 | NA | TRBJ2-5 | TRBV10-2 | TGCGCCAGCTCGCGGGGGAACCAAGAGACCCAGTACTTC | CASSRGNQETQYF
NA | NA | TRBJ1-1 | TRBV27 | TGTGCCAGCAGTTTATGGCTGGGCACTGAAGCTTTCTTT | CASSLWLGTEAFF
NA | NA | TRBJ2-7 | TRBV5-4 | TGTGCCAGCAGCTTGGAGCCAGCCTACGAGCAGTACTTC | CASSLEPAYEQYF
NA | NA | TRBJ1-2 | TRBV4-3 | TGCGCCAGCAGCCAAGATTTCCTACGGGGCGGAGGCTACACCTTC | CASSQDFLRGGGYTF
TRBD2 | few | TRBJ2-7 | TRBV5-8 | TGTGCCAGCAGCTTGCTCCTAGCGGCCTACGAGCAGTACTTC | CASSLLLAAYEQYF
NA | few | TRBJ2-5 | TRBV25-1 | TGTGCCAGCAGTGAATACTTAGGGGACCAGTACTTC | CASSEYLGDQYF
NA | NA | TRBJ1-1 | TRBV5-1 | TGCGCCAGCAGCTTGGGTACGAACACTGAAGCTTTCTTT | CASSLGTNTEAFF
TRBD1 | NA | TRBJ2-3 | TRBV25-1 | TGTGCCAGCAGTGCACCGACAGGGGGCCGGGGATCAGATACGCAGTATTTT | CASSAPTGGRGSDTQYF
TRBD1 | NA | TRBJ2-1 | TRBV7-8 | TGTGCCAGCAACCCACCGACAGGGATCCTCAATGAGCAGTTCTTC | CASNPPTGILNEQFF
NA | NA | TRBJ2-3 | TRBV9 | TGTGCCAGCAGCGCCCTACCTGTTTCAGATACGCAGTATTTT | CASSALPVSDTQYF
TRBD1 | NA | TRBJ2-7 | TRBV4-3 | TGCGCCAGCAGCCAAGGGACAGGGAACTACGAGCAGTACTTC | CASSQGTGNYEQYF
NA | once | TRBJ2-3 | TRBV15 | TGTGCCACCAGCAGAGTGGGCACAGATACGCAGTATTTT | CATSRVGTDTQYF
NA | NA | TRBJ1-3 | TRBV2 | TGTGCCAGCATCCTTACAGGGTCAGGAAACACCATATATTTT | CASILTGSGNTIYF
TRBD1 | once | TRBJ2-1 | TRBV11-2 | TGTGCCAGCAGCTCGCAGGGGGCCTCCTACAATGAGCAGTTCTTC | CASSSQGASYNEQFF
TRBD2 | NA | TRBJ2-1 | TRBV9 | TGTGCCAGCAGCGATCGGACTAGTCAATACAATGAGCAGTTCTTC | CASSDRTSQYNEQFF
NA | NA | TRBJ2-7 | TRBV15 | TGTGCCACCAGCAGAGATAGGAGAGGGTCCTACGAGCAGTACTTC | CATSRDRRGSYEQYF
NA | NA | TRBJ2-2 | TRBV2 | TGTGCCAGCAGTGGGGAATTGGCCGGGGAGCTGTTTTTT | CASSGELAGELFF
TRBD2 | NA | TRBJ2-3 | TRBV6-1 | TGTGCCAGCAGTGAAAGAAGCCTAGCGGGGGCAGATACGCAGTATTTT | CASSERSLAGADTQYF
TRBD1 | NA | TRBJ1-2 | TRBV6-4 | TGTGCCAGCAAGAAAGTGACAGGGTGGGCTAAGGATGGCTACACCTTC | CASKKVTGWAKDGYTF
NA | few | TRBJ2-7 | TRBV4-2 | TGTGCCAGCAGCCAAGACAGGGGCTCCTACGAGCAGTACTTC | CASSQDRGSYEQYF
TRBD1 | NA | TRBJ2-5 | TRBV19 | TGTGCCAGTACGAACGACAGGGGGAAAGAGACCCAGTACTTC | CASTNDRGKETQYF
NA | few | TRBJ1-6 | TRBV19 | TGTGCCAGCGCAAGCGCGGACAGAGACAATCTCCACTTT | CASASADRDNLHF
NA | NA | TRBJ2-3 | TRBV9 | TGTGCCAGCAGCGTAGTGCGAGGGGGCACAGATACGCAGTATTTT | CASSVVRGGTDTQYF
NA | NA | TRBJ2-3 | TRBV5-4 | TGTGCCAGCAGGCGTGACGGGGCGGGGTTGGGGGATACGCAGTATTTT | CASRRDGAGLGDTQYF
NA | NA | TRBJ1-5 | TRBV19 | TGTGCCAGTAGCTCCAATCAGCCCCAGCATTTT | CASSSNQPQHF
NA | NA | TRBJ1-5 | TRBV11-2 | TGTGCCAGCAGCACCGGACACAATCAGCCCCAGCATTTT | CASSTGHNQPQHF
TRBD2 | few | TRBJ2-2 | TRBV4-1 | TGCGCCAGCAGCCAAGATCCGAGGACTAGCACCACCGGGGAGCTGTTTTTT | CASSQDPRTSTTGELFF
NA | NA | TRBJ2-3 | TRBV9 | TGTGCCAGCAGCGTACACAGGGGCACAGATACGCAGTATTTT | CASSVHRGTDTQYF
NA | NA | TRBJ2-7 | TRBV14 | TGTGCCAGCAGCCAAGACCTGAGGTACGAGCAGTACTTC | CASSQDLRYEQYF
NA | NA | TRBJ2-3 | TRBV9 | TGTGCCAGCAGCGTAGGGGGGGGCCGGGCAGATACGCAGTATTTT | CASSVGGGRADTQYF
NA | NA | TRBJ2-1 | TRBV7-9 | TGTGCCAGCAGCTCTCGGGGGGCCTTTCTCAATGAGCAGTTCTTC | CASSSRGAFLNEQFF